In this sample, the clone carrying this TCR beta chain turned up many times. Its antigen remains unidentified. This record comes from a study of identical twins. TCRdb ran MiXCR on the 5' RACE reads and lists one entry per CDR3 protein. The sample holds around 690,000 distinct CDR3 sequences, 21% seen once. Study-level findings and limits: Out-of-frame beta sequences exhibited a weaker degree of excess twin sharing.

V gave up 6 bases and J gave up 0 bases, with 10 bases separating them. Germline loops: CDR1 DFQATT, CDR2 SNEGSKA (reference sequence). The CDR3 is 13 residues long. This sample also appeared in a second study, on T cells expressing NK-cell markers.

Material for sequencing was PBMCs. The sequence was obtained from a young woman in good health. The V and J genes are TRBV20-1 and TRBJ2-3, with D uncertain. CDR3 nucleotide sequence: TGCAGTGCCCTTTGGCGAAGCACAGATACGCAGTATTTT. This sequence encodes CSALWRSTDTQYF.